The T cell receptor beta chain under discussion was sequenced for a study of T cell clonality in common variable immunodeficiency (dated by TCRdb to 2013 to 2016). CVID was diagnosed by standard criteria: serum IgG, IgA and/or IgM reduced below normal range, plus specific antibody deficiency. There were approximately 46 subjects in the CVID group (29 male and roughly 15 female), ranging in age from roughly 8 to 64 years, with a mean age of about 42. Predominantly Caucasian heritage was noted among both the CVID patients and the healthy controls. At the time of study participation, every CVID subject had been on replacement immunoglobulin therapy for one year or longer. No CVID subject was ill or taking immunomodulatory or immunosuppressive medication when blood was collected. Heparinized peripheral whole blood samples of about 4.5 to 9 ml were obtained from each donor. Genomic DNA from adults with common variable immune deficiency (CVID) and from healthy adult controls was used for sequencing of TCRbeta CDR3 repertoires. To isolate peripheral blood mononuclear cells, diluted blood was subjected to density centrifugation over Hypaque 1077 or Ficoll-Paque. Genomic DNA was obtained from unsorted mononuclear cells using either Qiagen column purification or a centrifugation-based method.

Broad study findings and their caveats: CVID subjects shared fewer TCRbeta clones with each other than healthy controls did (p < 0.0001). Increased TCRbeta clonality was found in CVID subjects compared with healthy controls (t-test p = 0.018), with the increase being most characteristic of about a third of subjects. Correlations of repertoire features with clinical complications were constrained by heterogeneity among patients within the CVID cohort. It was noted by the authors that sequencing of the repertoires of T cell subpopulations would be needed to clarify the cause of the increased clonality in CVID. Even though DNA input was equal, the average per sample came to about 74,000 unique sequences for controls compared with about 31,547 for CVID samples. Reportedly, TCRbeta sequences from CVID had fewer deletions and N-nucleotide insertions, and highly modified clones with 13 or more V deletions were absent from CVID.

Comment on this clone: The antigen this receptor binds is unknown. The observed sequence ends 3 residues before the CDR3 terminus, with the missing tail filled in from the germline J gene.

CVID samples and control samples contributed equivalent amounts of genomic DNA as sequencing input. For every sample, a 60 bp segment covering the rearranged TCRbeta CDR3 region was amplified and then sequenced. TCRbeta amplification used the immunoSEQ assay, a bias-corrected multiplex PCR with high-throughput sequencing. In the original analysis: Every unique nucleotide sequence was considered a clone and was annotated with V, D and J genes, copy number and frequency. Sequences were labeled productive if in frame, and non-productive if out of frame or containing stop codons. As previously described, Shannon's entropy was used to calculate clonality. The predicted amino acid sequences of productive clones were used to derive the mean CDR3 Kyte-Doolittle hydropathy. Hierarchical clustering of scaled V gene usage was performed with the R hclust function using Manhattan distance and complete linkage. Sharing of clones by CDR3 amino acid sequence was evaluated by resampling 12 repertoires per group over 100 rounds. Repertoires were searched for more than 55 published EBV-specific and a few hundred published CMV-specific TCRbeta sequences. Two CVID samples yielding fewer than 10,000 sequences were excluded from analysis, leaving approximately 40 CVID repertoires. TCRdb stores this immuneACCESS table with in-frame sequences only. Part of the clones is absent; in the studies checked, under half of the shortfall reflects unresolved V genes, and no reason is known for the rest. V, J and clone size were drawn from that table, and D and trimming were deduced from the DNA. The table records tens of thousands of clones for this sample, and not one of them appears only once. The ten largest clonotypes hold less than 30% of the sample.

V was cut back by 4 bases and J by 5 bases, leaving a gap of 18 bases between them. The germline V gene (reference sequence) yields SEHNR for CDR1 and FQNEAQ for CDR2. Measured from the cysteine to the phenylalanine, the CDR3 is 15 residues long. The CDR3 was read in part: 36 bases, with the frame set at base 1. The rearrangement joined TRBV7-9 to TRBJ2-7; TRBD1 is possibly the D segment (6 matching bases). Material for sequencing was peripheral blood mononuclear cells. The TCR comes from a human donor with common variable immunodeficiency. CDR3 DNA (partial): TGTGCCAGCAGCTCCAGGACAGAGAATTTTAACGAG. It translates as CASSSRTENFNE. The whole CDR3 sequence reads CASSSRTENFNEQYF. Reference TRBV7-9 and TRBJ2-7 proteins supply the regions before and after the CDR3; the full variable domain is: DTGVSQNPRHKITKRGQNVTFRCDPISEHNRLYWYRQTLGQGPEFLTYFQNEAQLEKSRLLSDRFSAERPKGSFSTLEIQRTEQGDSAMYLCASSSRTENFNEQYFGPGTRLTVT.